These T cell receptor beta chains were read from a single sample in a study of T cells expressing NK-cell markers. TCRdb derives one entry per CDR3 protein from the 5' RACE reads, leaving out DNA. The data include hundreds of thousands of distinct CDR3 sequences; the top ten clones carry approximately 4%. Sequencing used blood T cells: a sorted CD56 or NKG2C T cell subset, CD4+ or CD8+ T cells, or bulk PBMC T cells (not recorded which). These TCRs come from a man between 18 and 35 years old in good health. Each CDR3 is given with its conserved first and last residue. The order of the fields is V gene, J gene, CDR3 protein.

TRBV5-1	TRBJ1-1	CASKDLPDTEAFF
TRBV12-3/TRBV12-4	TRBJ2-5	CASSDSGEETQYF
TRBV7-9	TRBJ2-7	CASSYPGRNEQYF
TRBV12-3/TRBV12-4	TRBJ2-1	CASSLNWEQFF
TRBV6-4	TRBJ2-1	CASSILAGAGNEQFF
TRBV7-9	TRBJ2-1	CASSSNPDGSSYNEQFF
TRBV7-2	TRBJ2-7	CASSLGSSVPEQYF
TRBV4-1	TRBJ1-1	CASSADQPGGYTEAFF
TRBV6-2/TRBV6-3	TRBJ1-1	CASDAGDRGRRNTEAFF
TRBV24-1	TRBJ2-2	CATSDRGTVSPGELFF
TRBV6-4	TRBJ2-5	CASSEGGQLQETQYF
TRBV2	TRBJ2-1	CASSEAVPAVGNEQFF
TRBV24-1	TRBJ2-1	CATSDSGGREGNNEQFF
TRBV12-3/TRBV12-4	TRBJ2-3	CASRRRVTPSTDTQYF
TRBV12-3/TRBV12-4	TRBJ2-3	CASSLGGAGGQDTQYF
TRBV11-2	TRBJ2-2	CASSLFVAKGGTGELFF
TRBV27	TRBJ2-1	CASSFIADNEQFF
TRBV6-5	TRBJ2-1	CASSYFVAADEQFF
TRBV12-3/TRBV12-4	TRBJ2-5	CASNRGRVREYQETQYF
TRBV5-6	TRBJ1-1	CASSLGLLEAFF
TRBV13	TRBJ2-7	CASSRRNRVYEQYF
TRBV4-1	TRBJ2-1	CASSPSNLGEQFF
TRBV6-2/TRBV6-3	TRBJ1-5	CASSYRVYDNQPQHF
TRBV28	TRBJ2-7	CASSPPGLVNYEQYF
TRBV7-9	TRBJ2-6	CASSPLGTLSGANVLTF
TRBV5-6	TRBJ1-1	CASTVVGGTEAFF
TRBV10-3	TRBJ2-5	CAISETGARGGETQYF
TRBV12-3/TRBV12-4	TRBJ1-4	CASSFQGDEKLFF
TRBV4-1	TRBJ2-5	CASSQKLVGSGMRETQYF
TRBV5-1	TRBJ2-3	CASSLALAGFKGGDTQYF
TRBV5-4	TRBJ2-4	CASSLGGQGKDIQYF
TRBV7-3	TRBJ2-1	CASSSRYPGQGNGEQFF
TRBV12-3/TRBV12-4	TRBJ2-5	CASGTGGVIQETQYF
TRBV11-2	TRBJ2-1	CASSLALGGSPFF
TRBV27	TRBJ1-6	CASSRTGNSPLHF
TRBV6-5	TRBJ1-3	CASSYGATSGNTIYF